This TCR beta chain comes out of a study of blood T cell repertoires in COVID-19 (dated by TCRdb to about 2020). About the study as a whole: Collaborator samples came from the United States, Italy and Spain and covered acute and convalescent phases of COVID-19. The material from the prospective study consisted of cDNA or gDNA derived from T cells, B-cell-depleted T cells, or PBMCs. Deeply sampled blood TCRbeta repertoires from subjects exposed to, actively infected with, or recovered from COVID-19 were included in the dataset. The repertoires were made available in a free public database intended to serve as a resource for research on the immune response to SARS-CoV-2. The samples were drawn from two sources: the first 160 participants of the ongoing ImmuneRACE study, and fewer than 1,500 subjects contributed by 6 global collaborators. Sample metadata almost always included a de-identified subject ID, COVID-19 status, age in years and sex. HLA class I and class II types, where available, came from metadata supplied by the sample provider rather than from assay-based typing. Study-level results and caveats: The amount of clinical and demographic metadata varied by source and participant and was provided uncurated.

Whole blood was collected in K2EDTA tubes by collaborating institutions according to the institutions' own protocols. For TCRbeta analysis, collaborators shipped samples in one of three forms: frozen whole blood, isolated PBMCs, or DNA extracted from either of those sample types. As to this clone: This clone's antigen is unknown. Base-call qualities are not available, and no considerably larger clone is one nucleotide away.

CDR1 is given as MNHEY and CDR2 as SVGEGT, both from the germline V gene. The CDR3 holds 15 amino acids from the cysteine to the phenylalanine. The CDR3 DNA has 45 bases and is translated from base 1. V ends up 0 bases short and J 8 bases short, with an unmatched junction base count of 6. The immunoSEQ Assay, a bias-controlled multiplex PCR, was used to amplify TCRbeta CDR3 regions from genomic DNA. The paper's data handling went like this. The number of nucleated cells in each sample was estimated from the amplification of reference gene primers within the assay. To quantify the absolute abundance of each unique TCRbeta CDR3 rearrangement, sequence reads were collapsed and filtered. For each sample, productive Simpson clonality was calculated as the square root of Simpson's diversity index across productive rearrangements. The table was pulled from immuneACCESS by TCRdb, which kept in-frame rearrangements only. Such tables lose some clones; where checked, under half of the loss comes from unresolved V genes, and the rest has no known cause. That table supplies the V and J calls and clone size; D and trimming were determined from the DNA. The sample table holds roughly 100,000 clones, of which 70% to 85% were seen once. 3.3% of the sample rests with the top ten.

The V and J segments used are TRBV6-2 or TRBV6-3 and TRBJ2-2; TRBD2 agrees with 7 junctional bases. This sequence originates from an elderly woman with active or convalescent COVID-19. Sequenced sample: peripheral blood. The CDR3 protein sequence reads: CASSYSKAGWGELFF. The nucleotide sequence reads as follows: TGTGCCAGCAGTTACTCAAAAGCGGGATGGGGGGAGCTGTTTTTT.